These T cell receptor beta chains were read from a single sample in a study of cytomegalovirus exposure and HLA in healthy donors. Using immunoSEQ multiplex PCR, the repertoire was profiled, and TCRdb retains in-frame clones only, with some absent. The sample shows a few hundred thousand clones, around 75% of them seen only once. Material: PBMCs. These receptors came from a woman younger than 45 in good health and CMV-seronegative. Both conserved end residues are part of each CDR3. A D gene is named only where the DNA matches it firmly. The size of a clone is reported for some rows only, either as once, few or many, or as a class for expanded clones.

D | J | size | V | CDR3 | DNA
- | TRBJ2-7 | - | TRBV27 | CASSLSVARGNYEQYF | TGTGCCAGCAGTTTATCGGTCGCAAGAGGGAATTACGAGCAGTACTTC
TRBD2 | TRBJ2-1 | - | TRBV11-2 | CASSLGVSGGANEQFF | TGTGCCAGCAGCTTAGGGGTTAGCGGGGGGGCCAATGAGCAGTTCTTC
TRBD1 | TRBJ1-2 | - | TRBV6-5 | CASSYSRQGSGYTF | TGTGCCAGCAGTTACTCCCGACAGGGTAGTGGCTACACCTTC
- | TRBJ1-2 | - | TRBV7-9 | CASRKQGNGNYGYTF | TGTGCCAGCAGGAAACAGGGAAACGGTAACTATGGCTACACCTTC
TRBD2 | TRBJ2-7 | - | TRBV5-6 | CASSWTSGNYEQYF | TGTGCCAGCAGCTGGACTAGCGGAAATTACGAGCAGTACTTC
- | TRBJ2-5 | once | TRBV27 | CASSPTIGTQYF | TGTGCCAGCAGTCCTACGATCGGGACCCAGTACTTC
- | TRBJ1-1 | - | TRBV6-5 | CASTPGGTWTEAFF | TGTGCCAGCACCCCTGGGGGCACCTGGACTGAAGCTTTCTTT
- | TRBJ2-7 | once | TRBV5-4 | CASSLDRDSPYEQYF | TGTGCCAGCAGCTTGGACCGGGACTCCCCCTACGAGCAGTACTTC
TRBD2 | TRBJ2-3 | once | TRBV10-3 | CAISGARSGSGVDTQYF | TGTGCCATCAGTGGGGCCAGAAGCGGGAGTGGAGTAGATACGCAGTATTTT
TRBD1 | TRBJ2-4 | - | TRBV5-8 | CASSPYTGGENIQYF | TGTGCCAGCAGCCCTTATACAGGGGGAGAAAACATTCAGTACTTC
- | TRBJ1-1 | - | TRBV5-4 | CASSLTGYSNTEAFF | TGTGCCAGCAGCTTGACAGGGTACTCAAACACTGAAGCTTTCTTT
TRBD1 | TRBJ2-7 | - | TRBV7-9 | CASSLDRKTYEQYF | TGTGCCAGCAGCCTGGACAGGAAGACCTACGAGCAGTACTTC
TRBD1 | TRBJ1-2 | - | TRBV7-2 | CASSLTMGQPYSGYTF | TGTGCCAGCAGCTTAACTATGGGACAGCCTTATAGTGGCTACACCTTC
- | TRBJ1-5 | - | TRBV27 | CASSLTGNQPQHF | TGTGCCAGCAGTTTAACGGGGAATCAGCCCCAGCATTTT
- | TRBJ1-4 | - | TRBV19 | CASSPREEKLFF | TGTGCCAGTAGTCCGAGAGAGGAAAAACTGTTTTTT
TRBD1 | TRBJ1-2 | - | TRBV19 | CASTDRDLLNYGYTF | TGTGCCAGCACGGACAGGGACCTCCTTAACTATGGCTACACCTTC
- | TRBJ1-2 | few | TRBV30 | CAWSVLDVGGGTF | -
TRBD1 | TRBJ2-7 | - | TRBV6-1 | CASSPRTGGYEQYF | TGTGCCAGCAGTCCCCGAACAGGGGGCTACGAGCAGTACTTC
- | TRBJ1-4 | - | TRBV27 | CASTANYATNEKLFF | TGTGCCAGCACGGCCAACTATGCAACTAATGAAAAACTGTTTTTT
- | TRBJ1-6 | - | TRBV15 | CATTKGGADYNSPLHF | TGTGCCACCACCAAAGGCGGGGCAGACTATAATTCACCCCTCCACTTT
- | TRBJ1-6 | - | TRBV2 | CASSGTANYNSPLHF | TGTGCCAGCAGTGGGACAGCTAATTACAATTCACCCCTCCACTTT
- | TRBJ1-5 | - | TRBV10-3 | CAIGGVSGQPQHF | TGTGCCATCGGAGGGGTTTCGGGTCAGCCCCAGCATTTT
TRBD2 | TRBJ2-3 | - | TRBV4-2 | CASSPAGSIIDTQYF | TGTGCCAGCAGCCCAGCGGGGTCAATTATCGATACGCAGTATTTT
TRBD1 | TRBJ1-1 | - | TRBV6-1 | CASAGGAWTEAFF | TGTGCCAGCGCAGGGGGCGCGTGGACTGAAGCTTTCTTT
- | TRBJ1-1 | - | TRBV6-1 | CASNSFRGTEAFF | TGTGCCAGCAATTCGTTCCGAGGAACTGAAGCTTTCTTT
TRBD1 | TRBJ1-1 | - | TRBV19 | CASSLQGQGRTEAFF | TGTGCCAGTAGTCTTCAGGGACAGGGACGGACTGAAGCTTTCTTT
TRBD1 | TRBJ2-5 | - | TRBV5-4 | CASSLATRDSQETQYF | TGTGCCAGCAGCTTGGCGACCCGGGACAGCCAAGAGACCCAGTACTTC